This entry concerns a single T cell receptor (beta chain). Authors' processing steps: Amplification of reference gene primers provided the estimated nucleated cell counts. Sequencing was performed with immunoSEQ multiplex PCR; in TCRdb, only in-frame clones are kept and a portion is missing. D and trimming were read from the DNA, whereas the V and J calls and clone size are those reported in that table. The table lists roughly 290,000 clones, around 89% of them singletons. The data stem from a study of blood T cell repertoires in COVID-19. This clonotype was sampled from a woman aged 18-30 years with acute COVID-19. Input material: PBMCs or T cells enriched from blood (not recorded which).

CDR3 sequence reads: CASSPGGGGTDTQYF. DNA for the CDR3: TGTGCCAGCAGTCCCGGGGGTGGGGGCACAGATACGCAGTATTTT. The chain carries TRBV28 and TRBJ2-3, with a weak D call TRBD2 (6 bases). This CDR3 is 15 amino acids long. Germline V gene sequence: CDR1 MDHEN, CDR2 SYDVKM. V shed 5 bases and J shed 1 base, with 13 bases lying between them.